This entry lists 18 T cell receptor beta chains sequenced from one sample in a study of cytomegalovirus exposure and HLA in healthy donors. The study ran its PCR with 60 Vbeta and 13 Jbeta primers. The data were produced by immunoSEQ multiplex PCR, yet TCRdb's version contains in-frame clones alone and is incomplete. The data hold some 65,000 clones, with roughly 73% observed a single time. Material: PBMCs. These TCRs come from a woman aged 40 to 50 in good health and CMV-seropositive.

This clone was picked up one time. V usage is TRBV5-6 and J usage is TRBJ2-2; 8 nucleotides line up with TRBD2. This CDR3 contains 16 residues. Germline loops: CDR1 SGHDT, CDR2 YYEEEE. V lost 4 bases, J lost 0 bases, and 5 bases stayed unmatched. For the CDR3, the DNA is TGTGCCAGCAGCCGGGCGGGGGGCGCGAACACCGGGGAGCTGTTTTTT. The encoded protein is CASSRAGGANTGELFF.

This CDR3 reads CASSRQGNTGELFF. CDR3 nucleotide sequence: TGTGCCAGCAGTAGACAGGGGAACACCGGGGAGCTGTTTTTT. The chain employs TRBV27 and TRBJ2-2, with 7 bases that match TRBD1. CDR3 length equals 14 residues. The germline gives CDR1 MNHEY, CDR2 SMNVEV (reference sequence). V lost 5 bases, J lost 1 base, and 1 base stayed unmatched.

The V gene is TRBV29-1, the J gene TRBJ2-1; 8 nucleotides align to TRBD2. CDR1 is SQVTM and CDR2 is ANQGSEA in the germline V gene. This CDR3 region has 14 residues. In DNA form, the CDR3 reads TGCGTCACGGGGGGGACGAGCTCCTACAATGAGCAGTTCTTC. As protein: CVTGGTSSYNEQFF.

The J gene is TRBJ2-1, the V gene TRBV5-1; 9 nucleotides agree with TRBD2. Germline V gene data show CDR1 as SGHRS and CDR2 as YFSETQ. There are 18 residues in the CDR3. V was pared by 4 bases and J by 4 bases, with 15 bases of the junction left unmatched. This CDR3 is CASSTRGVAGETYNEQFF. For the CDR3, the DNA is TGCGCCAGCAGCACCCGCGGGGTAGCGGGGGAGACTTACAATGAGCAGTTCTTC.

This clone is a singleton in its sample. The chain employs TRBV7-9 and TRBJ1-1; TRBD1 matches at 7 bases. The CDR3 is 13 amino acids. Germline-derived CDR1 and CDR2 are SEHNR and FQNEAQ (reference sequence). V lost 5 bases and J lost 3; bases outside the gene matches: 3. CDR3 amino acids: CASSKQGDTEAFF. The DNA for the CDR3 is TGTGCCAGCAGCAAGCAGGGGGACACTGAAGCTTTCTTT.

This sequence joins TRBV6-5 and TRBJ1-2; 8 nucleotides line up with TRBD1. Germline V gene sequence: CDR1 MNHEY, CDR2 SVGAGI. The CDR3 spans 15 residues. With 6 bases clipped from V and 8 bases from J, the junction kept 14 bases outside the gene matches. The CDR3 spells CASSLSGQGRGGYTF. For the CDR3, the DNA is TGTGCCAGCAGCCTATCCGGACAGGGTAGAGGAGGCTACACCTTC.

This clone was detected once. The chain combines TRBV7-7 with TRBJ2-3; D is uncertain. CDR1 SSHAT and CDR2 FNYEAQ come from the germline V gene (reference sequence). The CDR3 consists of 13 residues. Trimming left V 1 base short and J 4 bases short, with 6 bases between. Here the CDR3 reads CASSLVAADTQYF. As DNA, the CDR3 is TGTGCCAGCAGCTTAGTTGCAGCAGATACGCAGTATTTT.

The rearrangement joins TRBV7-9 to TRBJ2-7; 9 nucleotides align to TRBD2. After removal of 3 bases from V and 2 bases from J, the junction contained 5 bases not matched to a gene. CDR3 length equals 15 residues. Germline-derived CDR1 and CDR2 are SEHNR and FQNEAQ (reference sequence). CDR3 residues: CASSFTTSGAYEQYF. The CDR3, as DNA: TGTGCCAGCAGCTTTACGACTAGCGGCGCCTACGAGCAGTACTTC.

J is TRBJ2-7 and V is TRBV13; 12 bases are a match to TRBD1. The CDR3 sequence is 15 residues long. Per germline, CDR1 PRHDT and CDR2 FYEKMQ (reference sequence). Trimming took 3 bases from V and 3 from J; bases not matched to a gene: 3. Written as DNA, the CDR3 is TGTGCCAGCAGCTTCGGGACAGGGGGCAACTACGAGCAGTACTTC. It encodes CASSFGTGGNYEQYF.

The gene calls are TRBV7-6 and TRBJ2-1; 7 bases line up with TRBD1. Germline values: CDR1 SGHVS, CDR2 FNYEAQ. The CDR3 has 14 amino acids. V was clipped by 3 bases and J by 6 bases; unmatched bases: 5. The CDR3: CASSFPDRINEQFF. The CDR3 nucleotides are TGTGCCAGCAGCTTTCCGGACAGGATCAATGAGCAGTTCTTC.

This sequence joins TRBV14 and TRBJ2-5; tentatively, D is TRBD1 (5 bases). There are 12 residues in the CDR3. Trimming pared 11 bases from V and 5 bases from J, leaving 15 bases between. Germline assignment: CDR1 SGHDN and CDR2 FVKESK. The CDR3 is CASSQWGETQYF. Here the CDR3 DNA reads TGTGCCTCTTCCCAGTGGGGCGAGACCCAGTACTTC.

V is TRBV2 and J is TRBJ2-3, with D possibly being TRBD1 (5 bases). Germline values: CDR1 SNHLY, CDR2 FYNNEI. The CDR3 has 15 amino acids. The V end was cut by 8 bases, the J end by 0 bases, with 15 bases between. CDR3 DNA sequence: TGTGCCAGCGCCCTCAGCCGACAGAGCACAGATACGCAGTATTTT. It yields the protein CASALSRQSTDTQYF.

The V and J genes are TRBV5-5 and TRBJ1-5; the D is unclear. Germline V gene sequence: CDR1 SGHKS, CDR2 YYEKEE (reference sequence). This CDR3 spans 14 amino acids. V lost 1 base, J lost 4 bases, and 9 bases lay in between. CDR3: CASSLYESNQPQHF. The DNA of the CDR3 is TGTGCCAGCAGCTTGTATGAGTCTAATCAGCCCCAGCATTTT.

The CDR3 sequence is CASTPLQGKNTEAFF. The CDR3 DNA reads TGTGCCAGTACTCCATTACAGGGTAAAAACACTGAAGCTTTCTTT. This chain links TRBV19 with TRBJ1-1, with D perhaps TRBD1 (6 bases). V dropped 7 bases and J dropped 2 bases, with 17 bases sitting between them. Germline V gene data show CDR1 as LNHDA and CDR2 as SQIVND (reference sequence). This CDR3 has 15 residues.

This clone showed up just a few times. This chain connects TRBV6-1 to TRBJ2-7, with D perhaps TRBD1 (5 bases). The germline gives CDR1 MNHNS, CDR2 SASEGT. The CDR3 loop spans 14 amino acids. The V end lost 2 bases, the J end lost 2 bases, and 10 bases lay between the germline ends. Here the CDR3 reads CASSETGPTYEQYF. DNA for the CDR3: TGTGCCAGCAGTGAAACAGGTCCCACCTACGAGCAGTACTTC.

DNA for the CDR3: TGCAGCGTTGCAGGGTCTGGTGGAAACACCATATATTTT. It codes for CSVAGSGGNTIYF. The gene calls are TRBV29-1 and TRBJ1-3; D might be TRBD1 (5 bases). The length of the CDR3 is 13 residues. V dropped 4 bases and J dropped 3 bases, with 10 bases sitting between them. Germline values: CDR1 SQVTM, CDR2 ANQGSEA. Filled out from reference TRBV29-1 and TRBJ1-3, the complete variable domain reads SAVISQKPSRDICQRGTSLTIQCQVDSQVTMMFWYRQQPGQSLTLIATANQGSEATYESGFVIDKFPISRPNLTFSTLTVSNMSPEDSSIYLCSVAGSGGNTIYFGEGSWLTVV.

This clone was seen just once. A read error may produce the germline difference seen at one junction end. The chain uses TRBV30 and TRBJ1-2, with 7 positions matching TRBD1. The CDR3 covers 11 residues. Germline V gene lookup returns CDR1 GTSNPN and CDR2 SVGIG (reference sequence). CDR3 in amino acids: CAWRQGVADSF. The CDR3 nucleotides read TGTGCCTGGCGGCAGGGGGTTGCCGATTCCTTC.

This clone was seen once. The CDR3 bases are TGTGCCAGCAGCTCGGGACAGGCTAATTCACCCCTCCACTTT. Its translation is CASSSGQANSPLHF. The rearrangement links TRBV5-5 to TRBJ1-6; 8 bases are a match to TRBD1. The CDR3 contains 14 residues. CDR1 and CDR2 from the germline V gene are SGHKS and YYEKEE (reference sequence). V was pared by 3 bases and J by 6 bases, with 2 bases of the junction left unmatched.